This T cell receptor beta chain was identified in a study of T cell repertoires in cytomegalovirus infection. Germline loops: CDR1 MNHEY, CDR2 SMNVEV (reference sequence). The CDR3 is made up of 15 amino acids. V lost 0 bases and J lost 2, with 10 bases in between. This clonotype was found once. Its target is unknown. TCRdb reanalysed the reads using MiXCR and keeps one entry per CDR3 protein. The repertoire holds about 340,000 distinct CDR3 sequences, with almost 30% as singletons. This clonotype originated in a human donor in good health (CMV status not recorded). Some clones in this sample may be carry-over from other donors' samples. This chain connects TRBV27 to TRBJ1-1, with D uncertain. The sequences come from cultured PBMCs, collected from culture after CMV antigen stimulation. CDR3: CASSLSSQPNTEAFF. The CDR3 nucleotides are TGTGCCAGCAGTTTATCTTCACAGCCAAACACTGAAGCTTTCTTT.